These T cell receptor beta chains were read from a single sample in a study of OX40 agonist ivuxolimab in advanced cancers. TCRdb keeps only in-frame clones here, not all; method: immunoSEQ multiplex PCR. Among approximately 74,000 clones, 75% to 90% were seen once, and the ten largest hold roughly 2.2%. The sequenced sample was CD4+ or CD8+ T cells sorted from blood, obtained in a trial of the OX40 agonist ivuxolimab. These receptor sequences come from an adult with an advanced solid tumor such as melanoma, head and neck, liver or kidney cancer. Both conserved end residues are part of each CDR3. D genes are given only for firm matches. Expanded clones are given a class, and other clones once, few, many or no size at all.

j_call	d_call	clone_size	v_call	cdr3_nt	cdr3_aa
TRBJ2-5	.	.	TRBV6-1	TGTGCCAGCAGCCGAAACTCGGCCAGGGGAGAGACCCAGTACTTC	CASSRNSARGETQYF
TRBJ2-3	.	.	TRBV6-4	TGTGCCAGCAGTGACCCCAGCACAGATACGCAGTATTTT	CASSDPSTDTQYF
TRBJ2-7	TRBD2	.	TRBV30	TGTGCCTTCCTCCTCCCTAGCGGGAGTCGCGAGCAGTACTTC	CAFLLPSGSREQYF
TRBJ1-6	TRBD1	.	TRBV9	TGTGCCAGCAGCGGGACAGGGCATAATTCACCCCTCCACTTC	CASSGTGHNSPLHF
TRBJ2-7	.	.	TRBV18	TGTGCCAGCTCACAGGGGGTATCCTACGAGCAGTACTTC	CASSQGVSYEQYF
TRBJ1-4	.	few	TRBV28	TGTGCCAGCAGTTTATGGGGGGCAAATAATGAAAAACTGTTTTTT	CASSLWGANNEKLFF
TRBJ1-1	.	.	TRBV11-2	TGTGCCAGCAGCCCCTGGACGGGCACTGAAGCTTTCTTT	CASSPWTGTEAFF
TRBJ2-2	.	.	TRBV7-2	TGTGCCAGCTCCCAGGATAACACCGGGGAGCTGTTTTTT	CASSQDNTGELFF
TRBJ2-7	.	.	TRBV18	TGTGCCAGCTCACCACAGGCCGGGAAGGTCTACGAGCAGTACTTC	CASSPQAGKVYEQYF
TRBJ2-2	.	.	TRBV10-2	TGCGCCAGCAGTGAACCGTTACTAGGAGACGTCGACACCGGGGAGCTGTTTTTT	CASSEPLLGDVDTGELFF
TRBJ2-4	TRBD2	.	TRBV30	TGTGCCTGGAGTCGCGAGGTAGCGGGAGGCCTCGGGAACATTCAGTACTTC	CAWSREVAGGLGNIQYF
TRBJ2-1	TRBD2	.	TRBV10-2	TGCGCCAGCAGTCCCAACCGAGCGGGAGGGCCGAATGAGCAGTTCTTC	CASSPNRAGGPNEQFF
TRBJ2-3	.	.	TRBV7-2	TGTGCCAGCAGTCCTGGGGCTCGCACAGATACGCAGTATTTT	CASSPGARTDTQYF
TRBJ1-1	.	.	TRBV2	TGTGCCAGCAGTGCCCAAACGTCCACTGAAGCTTTCTTT	CASSAQTSTEAFF
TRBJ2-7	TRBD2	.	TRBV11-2	TGTGCCAGCAGCTTGCGCGGGGGGGCTGGGAGCTCCTACGAGCAGTACTTC	CASSLRGGAGSSYEQYF
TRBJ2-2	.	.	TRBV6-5	TGTGCCAGCAGTTACCGACCTTCGAACACCGGGGAGCTGTTTTTT	CASSYRPSNTGELFF
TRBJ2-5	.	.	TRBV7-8	TGTGCCAGCAGCTTCGCGGGGCGTCGGAGCCAGTACTTC	CASSFAGRRSQYF
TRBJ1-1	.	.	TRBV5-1	TGCGCCAGCAGCTTGCAAGAAATGAACACTGAAGCTTTCTTT	CASSLQEMNTEAFF
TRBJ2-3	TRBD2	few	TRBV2	TGTGCCAGCAGGGCCCGGACTAGCGGGAGGCCCACAGATACGCAGTATTTT	CASRARTSGRPTDTQYF
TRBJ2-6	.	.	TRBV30	TGTGCCTGGAACGAGGTTAGAGCAGGGAAGAGGTCTGGGGCCAACGTCCTGACTTTC	CAWNEVRAGKRSGANVLTF
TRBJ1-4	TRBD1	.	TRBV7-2	TGTGCCAGCAGCTTAGGAGGGACAGGGGGCGAAAAACTGTTTTTT	CASSLGGTGGEKLFF
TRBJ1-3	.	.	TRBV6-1	TGTGCCAGCAGCCAAAACCTCCAGGGGGGAAACACCATATATTTT	CASSQNLQGGNTIYF
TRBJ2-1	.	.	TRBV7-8	TGTGCCAGCAGTTTACAGGGAAGCTCCTACAATGAGCAGTTCTTC	CASSLQGSSYNEQFF
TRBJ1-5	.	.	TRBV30	TGTGCCTGGAGTCCACCTAATCAGCCCCAGCATTTT	CAWSPPNQPQHF
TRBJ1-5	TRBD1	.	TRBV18	TGTGCCAGCTCACTTCTCCAGGGGGCGCATCAGCCCCAGCATTTT	CASSLLQGAHQPQHF
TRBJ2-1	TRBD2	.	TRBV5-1	TGCGCCAGCGGGACTAGCGGGGGGGCCTACAATGAGCAGTTCTTC	CASGTSGGAYNEQFF
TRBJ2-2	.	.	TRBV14	TGTGCCAGCAGCCCGATCGTCGGGGTTGGGAACACCGGGGAGCTGTTTTTT	CASSPIVGVGNTGELFF
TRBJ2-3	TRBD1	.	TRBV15	TGTGCCACCAGGATCCAGGGGGCAGGTGATACGCAGTATTTT	CATRIQGAGDTQYF
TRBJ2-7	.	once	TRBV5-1	TGCGCCAGCAGCTTGAGGCCTCGACCGATCCCAGGAGTCGAGCAGTACTTC	CASSLRPRPIPGVEQYF
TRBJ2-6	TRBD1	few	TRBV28	TGTGCCAGCAGTAGACAGGGGGCGAACTCTGGGGCCAACGTCCTGACTTTC	CASSRQGANSGANVLTF
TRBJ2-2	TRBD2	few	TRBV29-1	TGCAGCGTTGATTCTAGATGGGGGAGGGCCGGGGAGCTGTTTTTT	CSVDSRWGRAGELFF
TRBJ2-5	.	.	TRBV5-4	TGTGCCAGCAGCTTTGGAGGGTCGGGTAGAGAGACCCAGTACTTC	CASSFGGSGRETQYF
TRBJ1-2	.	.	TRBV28	TGTGCCAGTTTCACGGGCTCTACTAACTATGGCTACACCTTC	CASFTGSTNYGYTF
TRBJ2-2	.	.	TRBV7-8	TGTGCCAGCAGCTTAGATTGGGGGGCAGACACCGGGGAGCTGTTTTTT	CASSLDWGADTGELFF
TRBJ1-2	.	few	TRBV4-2	TGTGCCAGCAGCCTAGACCCCTTACTGGGTGGCTACACCTTC	CASSLDPLLGGYTF
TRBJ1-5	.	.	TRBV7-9	TGTGCCAGCAGCCGAGGAGGTTTACGCAATCAGCCCCAGCATTTT	CASSRGGLRNQPQHF
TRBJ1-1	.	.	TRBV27	TGTGCCAGCAGTTTACGATGGTCTGGGGTCAGGAGCTTGACTGAAGCTTTCTTT	CASSLRWSGVRSLTEAFF
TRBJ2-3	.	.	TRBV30	TGTGCCTGGAGTTCGGCAGATACGCAGTATTTT	CAWSSADTQYF
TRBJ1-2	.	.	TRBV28	TGTGCCAGCAGTCTCCTTCGAAGAGAGGGCTACACCTTC	CASSLLRREGYTF
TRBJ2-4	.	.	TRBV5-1	TGCGCCAGCAGCAGCAGATCCCTGAACATTCAGTACTTC	CASSSRSLNIQYF
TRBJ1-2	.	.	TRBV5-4	TGTGCCAGCAGCTCCCTTGGGTATGGCTACACCTTC	CASSSLGYGYTF
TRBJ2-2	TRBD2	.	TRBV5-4	TGTGCCAGCAGCTCGTTAGCGGGAGGGGCGAACACCGGGGAGCTGTTTTTT	CASSSLAGGANTGELFF
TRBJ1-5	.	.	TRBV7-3	TGTGCCAGCAGCTTATCCCGAGGGGGGATGAGTCAGCCCCAGCATTTT	CASSLSRGGMSQPQHF
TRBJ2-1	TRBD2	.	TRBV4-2	TGTGCCAGCAGCCAAGACCTGACGGGAGGGCAGTACAATGAGCAGTTCTTC	CASSQDLTGGQYNEQFF
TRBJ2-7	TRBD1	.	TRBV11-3	TGTGCCAGCAGCACTTGGACAGGGCCGAACGAGCAGTACTTC	CASSTWTGPNEQYF
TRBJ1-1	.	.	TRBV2	TGTGCCAGCATCCAATGGGGGGCAGCTGAAGCTTTCTTT	CASIQWGAAEAFF
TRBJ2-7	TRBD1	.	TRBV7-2	TGTGCCAGCAGCCCCCTACAGGGGACAACCTACGAGCAGTACTTC	CASSPLQGTTYEQYF
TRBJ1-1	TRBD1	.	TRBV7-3	TGTGCCAGCAGTTTAACAGGGGGCCACACTGAAGCTTTCTTT	CASSLTGGHTEAFF
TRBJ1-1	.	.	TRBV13	TGTGCCAGCAGCTTAGGGAGGGTGAACACTGAAGCTTTCTTT	CASSLGRVNTEAFF
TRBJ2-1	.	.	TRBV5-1	TGCGCCAGCAGCTTGGACTCGTACAATGAGCAGTTCTTC	CASSLDSYNEQFF
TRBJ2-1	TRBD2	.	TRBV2	TGTGCCAGCAGCAGGACTAGCGGGTTTAATGAGCAGTTCTTC	CASSRTSGFNEQFF
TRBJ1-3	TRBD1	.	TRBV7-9	TGTGCCAGCAGCTTAGTAGCAGGGGGCGGATTCCTGACTGGAAACACCATATATTTT	CASSLVAGGGFLTGNTIYF
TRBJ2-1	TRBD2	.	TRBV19	TGTGCCAGTAGTATAGATGGTCGGCTAGCGGAGTACAATGAGCAGTTCTTC	CASSIDGRLAEYNEQFF
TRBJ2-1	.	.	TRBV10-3	TGTACCATCAGTGAAGCTAGTGAGCAGTTCTTC	CTISEASEQFF
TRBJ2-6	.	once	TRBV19	TGTGCCAGTTACGGGAGACCCACCGACTCTGGGGCCAACGTCCTGACTTTC	CASYGRPTDSGANVLTF
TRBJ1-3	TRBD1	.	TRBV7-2	TGTGCCAGCAGCGAGTTTCGGGGGACAGGAATTGGAAACACCATATATTTT	CASSEFRGTGIGNTIYF
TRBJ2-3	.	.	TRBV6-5	TGTGCCAGCAGTCGGACTAGCACAGATACGCAGTATTTT	CASSRTSTDTQYF
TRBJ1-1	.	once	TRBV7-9	TGTGCCAGCAGCTTAGGGTACTTCGAAGCTTTCTTT	CASSLGYFEAFF
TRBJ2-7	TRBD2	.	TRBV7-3	TGTGCCAGCAGCCCAAACGGACTAGCGAGATACGAGCAGTACTTC	CASSPNGLARYEQYF